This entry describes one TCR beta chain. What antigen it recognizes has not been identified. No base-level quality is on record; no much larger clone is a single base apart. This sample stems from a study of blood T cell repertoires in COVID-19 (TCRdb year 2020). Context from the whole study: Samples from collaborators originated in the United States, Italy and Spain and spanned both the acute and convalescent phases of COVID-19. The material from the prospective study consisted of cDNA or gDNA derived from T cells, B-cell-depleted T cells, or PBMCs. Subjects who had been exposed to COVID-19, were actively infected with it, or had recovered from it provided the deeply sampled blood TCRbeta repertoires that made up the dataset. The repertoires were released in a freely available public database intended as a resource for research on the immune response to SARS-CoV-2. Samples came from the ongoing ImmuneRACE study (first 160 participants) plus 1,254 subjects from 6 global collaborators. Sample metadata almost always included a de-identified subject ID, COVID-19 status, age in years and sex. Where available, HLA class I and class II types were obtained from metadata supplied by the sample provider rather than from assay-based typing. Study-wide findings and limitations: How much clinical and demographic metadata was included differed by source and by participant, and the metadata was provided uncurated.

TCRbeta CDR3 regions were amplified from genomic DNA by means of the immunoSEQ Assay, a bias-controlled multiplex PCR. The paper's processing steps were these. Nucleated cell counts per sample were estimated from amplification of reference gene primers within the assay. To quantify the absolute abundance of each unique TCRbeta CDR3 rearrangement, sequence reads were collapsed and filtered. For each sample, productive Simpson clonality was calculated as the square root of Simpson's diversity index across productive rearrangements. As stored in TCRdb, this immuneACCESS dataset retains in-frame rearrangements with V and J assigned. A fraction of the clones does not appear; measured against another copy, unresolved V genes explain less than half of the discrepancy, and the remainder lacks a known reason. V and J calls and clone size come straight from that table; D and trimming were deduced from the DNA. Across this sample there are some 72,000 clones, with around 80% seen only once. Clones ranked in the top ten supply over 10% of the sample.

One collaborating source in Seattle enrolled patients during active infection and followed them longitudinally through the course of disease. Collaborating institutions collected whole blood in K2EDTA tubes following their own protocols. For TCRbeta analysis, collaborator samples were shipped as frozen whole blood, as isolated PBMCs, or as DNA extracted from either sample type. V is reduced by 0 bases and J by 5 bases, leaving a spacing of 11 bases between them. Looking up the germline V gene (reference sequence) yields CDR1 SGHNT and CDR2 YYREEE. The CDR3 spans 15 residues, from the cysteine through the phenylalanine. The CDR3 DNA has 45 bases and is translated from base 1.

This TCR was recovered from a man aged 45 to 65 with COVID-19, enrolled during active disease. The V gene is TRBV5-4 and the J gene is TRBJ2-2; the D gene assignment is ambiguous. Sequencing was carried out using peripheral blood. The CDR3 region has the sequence CASSLDGVLTGELFF. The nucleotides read TGTGCCAGCAGCTTGGACGGAGTTTTAACCGGGGAGCTGTTTTTT. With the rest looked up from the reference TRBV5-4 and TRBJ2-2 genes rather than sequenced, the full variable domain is ETGVTQSPTHLIKTRGQQVTLRCSSQSGHNTVSWYQQALGQGPQFIFQYYREEENGRGNFPPRFSGLQFPNYSSELNVNALELDDSALYLCASSLDGVLTGELFFGEGSRLTVL.